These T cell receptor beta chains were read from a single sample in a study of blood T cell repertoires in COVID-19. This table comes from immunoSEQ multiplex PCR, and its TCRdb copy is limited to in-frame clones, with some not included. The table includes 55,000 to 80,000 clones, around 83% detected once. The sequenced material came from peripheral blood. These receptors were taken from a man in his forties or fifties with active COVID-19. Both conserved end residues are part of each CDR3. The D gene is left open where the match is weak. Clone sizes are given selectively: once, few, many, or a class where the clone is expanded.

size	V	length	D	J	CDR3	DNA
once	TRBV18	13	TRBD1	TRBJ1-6	CASSPGTESPLHF	TGTGCCAGCTCCCCCGGGACAGAGTCACCCCTCCACTTT
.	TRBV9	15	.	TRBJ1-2	CASSVSEETNYGYTF	TGTGCCAGCAGCGTCTCGGAGGAAACTAACTATGGCTACACCTTC
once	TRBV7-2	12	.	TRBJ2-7	CASSPHQGIEYF	TGTGCCAGCAGCCCACATCAGGGGATTGAGTACTTC
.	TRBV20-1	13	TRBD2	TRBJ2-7	CSASPGGSYEQYF	TGCAGTGCTAGTCCGGGGGGTAGTTACGAGCAGTACTTC
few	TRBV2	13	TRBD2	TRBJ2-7	CASSSGGRYEQYF	TGTGCCAGCAGTAGCGGGGGACGCTACGAGCAGTACTTC
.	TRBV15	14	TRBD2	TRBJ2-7	CATNLGGAGGEQYF	TGTGCCACCAACCTAGGGGGGGCGGGGGGCGAGCAGTACTTC
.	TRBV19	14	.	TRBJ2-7	CASSTARETYEQYF	TGTGCCAGTAGTACGGCTCGGGAAACCTACGAGCAGTACTTC
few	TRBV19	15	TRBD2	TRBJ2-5	CASSDRAGGAETQYF	TGTGCCAGTAGTGATCGGGCGGGGGGAGCAGAGACCCAGTACTTC
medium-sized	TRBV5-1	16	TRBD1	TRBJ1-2	CASSSEPGGLDYGYTF	TGCGCCAGCAGCTCGGAGCCAGGGGGCTTAGACTATGGCTACACCTTC
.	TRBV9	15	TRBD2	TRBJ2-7	CASSAGGGSSYEQYF	TGTGCCAGCAGCGCTGGCGGGGGAAGCTCCTACGAGCAGTACTTC
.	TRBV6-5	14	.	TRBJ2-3	CASSFGQHTDTQYF	TGTGCCAGCAGTTTCGGACAGCACACAGATACGCAGTATTTT
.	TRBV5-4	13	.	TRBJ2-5	CASSADSQETQYF	TGTGCCAGCAGCGCGGACAGCCAAGAGACCCAGTACTTC
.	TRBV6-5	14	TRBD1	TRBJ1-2	CASSYQGAGYGYTF	TGTGCCAGCAGTTACCAGGGGGCAGGTTACGGCTACACCTTC
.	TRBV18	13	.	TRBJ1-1	CASSLAMNTEAFF	TGTGCCAGCTCACTAGCAATGAACACTGAAGCTTTCTTT
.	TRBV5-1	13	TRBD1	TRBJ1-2	CASSPRDSYGYTF	TGCGCCAGCAGCCCCCGGGACAGCTATGGCTACACCTTC
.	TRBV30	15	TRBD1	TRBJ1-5	CAWSGGQGDNQPQHF	TGTGCCTGGAGTGGTGGGCAGGGGGACAATCAGCCCCAGCATTTT
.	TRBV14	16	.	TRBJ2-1	CASSGSGGSSYNEQFF	TGTGCCAGCAGTGGTAGCGGTGGGAGCTCCTACAATGAGCAGTTCTTC
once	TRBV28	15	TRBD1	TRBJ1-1	CASSSPGQPNTEAFF	TGTGCCAGCAGTTCCCCGGGACAGCCGAACACTGAAGCTTTCTTT
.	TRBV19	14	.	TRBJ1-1	CASSISSDNTEAFF	TGTGCCAGTAGTATTTCCAGTGATAACACTGAAGCTTTCTTT
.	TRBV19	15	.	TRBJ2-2	CASRIRVLNTGELFF	TGTGCCAGTAGGATCAGGGTGCTCAACACCGGGGAGCTGTTTTTT
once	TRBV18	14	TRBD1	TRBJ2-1	CASSRDRVGNEQFF	TGTGCCAGCTCACGGGACAGGGTGGGCAATGAGCAGTTCTTC
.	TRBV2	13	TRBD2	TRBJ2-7	CASRAAGGYEQYF	TGTGCCAGCAGGGCAGCGGGAGGCTACGAGCAGTACTTC
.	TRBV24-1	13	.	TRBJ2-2	CATRAGGIGELFF	TGTGCCACCCGGGCAGGGGGGATCGGGGAGCTGTTTTTT
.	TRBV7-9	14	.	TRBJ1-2	CASSLSGSGTGYTF	TGTGCCAGCAGCTTAAGCGGGTCGGGGACTGGCTACACCTTC
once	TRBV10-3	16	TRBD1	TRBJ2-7	CAISVKGTGGSYEQYF	TGTGCCATCAGTGTCAAGGGGACAGGGGGCTCCTACGAGCAGTACTTC
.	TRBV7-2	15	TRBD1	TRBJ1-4	CASSPGQGGNEKLFF	TGTGCCAGCAGCCCCGGACAGGGGGGGAATGAAAAACTGTTTTTT
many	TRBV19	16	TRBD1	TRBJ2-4	CASRHTGGIAKNIQYF	TGTGCCAGTAGACATACAGGGGGAATAGCCAAAAACATTCAGTACTTC